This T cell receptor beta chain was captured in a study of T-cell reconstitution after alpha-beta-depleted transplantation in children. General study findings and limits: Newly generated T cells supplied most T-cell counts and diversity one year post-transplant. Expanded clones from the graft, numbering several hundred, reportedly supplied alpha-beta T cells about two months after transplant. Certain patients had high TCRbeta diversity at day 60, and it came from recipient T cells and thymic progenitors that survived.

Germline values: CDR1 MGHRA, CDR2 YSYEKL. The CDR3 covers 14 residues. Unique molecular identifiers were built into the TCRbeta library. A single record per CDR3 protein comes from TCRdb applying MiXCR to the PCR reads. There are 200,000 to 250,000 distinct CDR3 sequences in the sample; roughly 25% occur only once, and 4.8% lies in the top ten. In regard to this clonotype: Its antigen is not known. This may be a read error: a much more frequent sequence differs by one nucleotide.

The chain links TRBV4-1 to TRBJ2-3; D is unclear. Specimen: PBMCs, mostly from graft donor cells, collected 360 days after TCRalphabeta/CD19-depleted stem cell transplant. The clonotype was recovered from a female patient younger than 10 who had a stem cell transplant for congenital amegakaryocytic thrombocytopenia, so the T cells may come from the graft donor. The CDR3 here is CASSLEPITNTQYF. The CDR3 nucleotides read TGCGCCAGCAGCCTGGAACCTATCACAAATACGCAGTATTTT.